The sequence of this T cell receptor (beta chain) was determined in a study of technical replicates of blood from a few donors. This clone has only one observation. Some clones are missing from TCRdb's copy, which holds only in-frame ones; the method was immunoSEQ multiplex PCR. The table lists about 100,000 clones, roughly 95% of them singletons. The junction had 4 bases not matched to a gene; V was cut back by 4 bases and J by 9 bases. The CDR3 spans 13 residues. From germline, CDR1 is SGHDT and CDR2 YYEEEE. This receptor was obtained from a human donor in good health. The genes are TRBV5-6 and TRBJ1-6, with TRBD1 matching over 7 bases. The sample consisted of T cells isolated from PBMCs. The CDR3 region has the DNA TGTGCCAGCAGCGTAGGGGGCTCTTCACCCCTCCACTTT. Protein sequence: CASSVGGSSPLHF.